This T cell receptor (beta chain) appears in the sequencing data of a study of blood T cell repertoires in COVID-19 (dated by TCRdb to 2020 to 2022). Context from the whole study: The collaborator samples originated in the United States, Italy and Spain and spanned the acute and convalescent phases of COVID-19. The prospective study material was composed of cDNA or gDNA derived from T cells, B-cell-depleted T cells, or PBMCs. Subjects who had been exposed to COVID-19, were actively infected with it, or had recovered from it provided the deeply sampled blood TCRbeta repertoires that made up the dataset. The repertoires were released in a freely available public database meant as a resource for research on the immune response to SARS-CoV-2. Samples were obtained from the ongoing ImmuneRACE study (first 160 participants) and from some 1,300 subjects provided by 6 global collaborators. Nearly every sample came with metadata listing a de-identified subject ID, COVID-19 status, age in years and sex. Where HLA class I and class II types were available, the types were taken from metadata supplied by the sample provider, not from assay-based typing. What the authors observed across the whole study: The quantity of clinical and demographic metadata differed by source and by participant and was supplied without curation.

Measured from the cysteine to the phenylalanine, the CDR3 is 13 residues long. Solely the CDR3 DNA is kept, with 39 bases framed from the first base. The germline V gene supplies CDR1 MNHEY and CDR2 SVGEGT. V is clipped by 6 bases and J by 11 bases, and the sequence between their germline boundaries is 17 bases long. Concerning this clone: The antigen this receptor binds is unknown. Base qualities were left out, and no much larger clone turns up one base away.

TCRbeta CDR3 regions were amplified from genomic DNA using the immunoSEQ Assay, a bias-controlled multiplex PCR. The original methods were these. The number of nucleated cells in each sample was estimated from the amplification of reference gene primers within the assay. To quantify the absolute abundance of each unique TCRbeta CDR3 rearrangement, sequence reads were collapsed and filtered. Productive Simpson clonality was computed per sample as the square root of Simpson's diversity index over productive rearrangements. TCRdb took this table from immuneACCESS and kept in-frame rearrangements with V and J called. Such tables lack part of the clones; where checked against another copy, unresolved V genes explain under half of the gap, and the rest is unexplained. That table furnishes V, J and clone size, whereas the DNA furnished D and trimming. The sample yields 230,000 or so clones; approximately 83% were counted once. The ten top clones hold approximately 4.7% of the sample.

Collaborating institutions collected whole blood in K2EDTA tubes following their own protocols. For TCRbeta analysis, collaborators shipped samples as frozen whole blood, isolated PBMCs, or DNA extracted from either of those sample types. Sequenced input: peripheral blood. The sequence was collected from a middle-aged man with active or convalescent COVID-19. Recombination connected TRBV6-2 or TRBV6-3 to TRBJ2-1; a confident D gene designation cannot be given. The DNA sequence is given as TGTGCCAGCAGCCTAGAAAACAGACACCAGCAGTTCTTC. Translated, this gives CASSLENRHQQFF.